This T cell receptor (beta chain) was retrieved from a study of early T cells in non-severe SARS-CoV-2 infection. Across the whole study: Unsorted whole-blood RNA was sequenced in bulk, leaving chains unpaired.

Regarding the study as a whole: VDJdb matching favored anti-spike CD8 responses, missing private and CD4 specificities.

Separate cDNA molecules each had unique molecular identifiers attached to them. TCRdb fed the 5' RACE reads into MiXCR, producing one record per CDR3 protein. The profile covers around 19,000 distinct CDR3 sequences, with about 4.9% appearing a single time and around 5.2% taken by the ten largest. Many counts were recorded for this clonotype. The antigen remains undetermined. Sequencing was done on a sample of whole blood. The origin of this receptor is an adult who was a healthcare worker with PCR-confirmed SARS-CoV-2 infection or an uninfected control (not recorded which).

CDR3 nucleotides: TGTGCCAGCAGTTACGAGCTAGGCGCTCAGCCCCAGCATTTT. Its translation is CASSYELGAQPQHF. The rearrangement uses TRBV6-2 or TRBV6-3 and TRBJ1-5; D unresolved. CDR3 length: 14 residues. The V gene lost 2 bases and the J gene lost 6 bases, with 11 bases spanning the gap. Germline lookup yields CDR1 MNHEY and CDR2 SVGEGT.